The clone carrying this T cell receptor (beta chain) was detected only a few times. The antigen remains unidentified. These data are taken from a study of T-cell reconstitution after alpha-beta-depleted transplantation in children. Study-level points and caveats: The origin of alpha-beta T cells about two months after transplant was reportedly several hundred expanded graft clones. Among T cells one year after transplant, newly produced cells accounted for most counts and diversity. Surviving recipient T cells and thymic progenitors produced the high day-60 TCRbeta diversity seen in some patients.

The germline gives CDR1 SGHNT, CDR2 YYREEE (reference sequence). This CDR3 has 16 amino acids. Trimming left V 3 bases short and J 5 bases short, with 20 bases between. Library preparation (for TCRbeta) was performed with unique molecular identifiers. TCRdb re-called the PCR reads through MiXCR, storing one row per CDR3 protein. The data contain around 490,000 distinct CDR3 sequences, about an eighth of them seen just once; the ten biggest clones take up 13% to 15%. The material was PBMCs, mostly from graft donor cells, obtained 180 days after TCRalphabeta/CD19-depleted stem cell transplant. This chain uses TRBV5-4 with TRBJ1-2; D may be TRBD1 (6 bases). This TCR came from a female patient under 10 years old who had a stem cell transplant for aplastic anemia, so the T cells may come from the graft donor. The chain's CDR3 is CASSYLGDTYLYGYTF. CDR3 DNA: TGTGCCAGCAGCTACTTAGGGGACACTTACCTATATGGCTACACCTTC.